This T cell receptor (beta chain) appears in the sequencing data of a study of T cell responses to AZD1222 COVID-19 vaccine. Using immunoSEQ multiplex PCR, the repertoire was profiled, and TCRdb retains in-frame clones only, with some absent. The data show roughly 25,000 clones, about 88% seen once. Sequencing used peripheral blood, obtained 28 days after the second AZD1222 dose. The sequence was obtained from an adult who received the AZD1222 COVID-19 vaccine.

The CDR3 DNA reads TGTGCCAGAAGCACAGGGCATAGCTCCTACGAGCAGTACTTC. Translation: CARSTGHSSYEQYF. The J gene is TRBJ2-7, the V gene TRBV5-3; possibly TRBD1 for D (6 bases). TRBV5-3 carries the ORF label, with uncertain function. The CDR3 totals 14 residues. Deletions cut 4 bases from V and 0 bases from J, with 11 bases between.